The 30 T cell receptor beta chains below come from one sample, sequenced in a study of cytomegalovirus exposure and HLA in healthy donors. Profiled with immunoSEQ multiplex PCR; TCRdb holds only in-frame clones, not every one. Here the sample spans 210,000 or so clones, almost 90% being singletons. Sequenced: PBMCs. The receptor set was obtained from a young woman in good health and CMV-seronegative.

This clone was counted a single time. The J gene is TRBJ2-1, the V gene TRBV4-1, with 11 positions matching TRBD2. V gave up 4 bases and J gave up 6 bases; unmatched junction bases: 8. Germline CDR1 is MGHRA and CDR2 is YSYEKL. This CDR3 contains 16 residues. As DNA, the CDR3 is TGCGCCAGCAGCCTGAGTGGGACTAGCGGCACCAATGAGCAGTTCTTC. Amino acids: CASSLSGTSGTNEQFF.

CDR3 sequence (DNA): TGTGCCAGCAGTTGGGGCGGTATAGAATACAATGAGCAGTTCTTC. Protein sequence: CASSWGGIEYNEQFF. The rearrangement joins TRBV27 to TRBJ2-1; maybe TRBD1 (5 bases). The CDR3 runs 15 residues. V shed 4 bases and J shed 4 bases, with 14 bases lying between them. Per the germline V gene, CDR1 is MNHEY and CDR2 is SMNVEV (reference sequence).

This chain links TRBV9 with TRBJ1-1; D is uncertain. This CDR3 has 16 residues. With 0 bases removed from V and 1 base from J, the gap between germline ends came to 13 bases. The V gene's germline CDR1 is SGDLS and CDR2 YYNGEE. CDR3 nucleotide sequence: TGTGCCAGCAGCGTAGCGTCCTTTAGATCGAACACTGAAGCTTTCTTT. It codes for CASSVASFRSNTEAFF.

This clone appeared a single time. This chain connects TRBV9 to TRBJ2-1; D is unclear. The CDR3 is 14 residues long. The germline V and J ends were trimmed by 1 base and 0 bases, with 5 bases remaining between them. Germline V gives CDR1 SGDLS, CDR2 YYNGEE. The CDR3 DNA reads as TGTGCCAGCAGCGTACGGAGCTCCTACAATGAGCAGTTCTTC. Its protein is CASSVRSSYNEQFF.

The genes are TRBV27 and TRBJ2-1; 10 bases align to TRBD2. J was trimmed by 8 bases and V by 4 bases; bases with no gene match: 8. Germline lookup yields CDR1 MNHEY and CDR2 SMNVEV (reference sequence). This CDR3 contains 15 residues. Here the CDR3 DNA reads TGTGCCAGCAGTTCCTTAGCGGGAGGTGGCGATGAGCAGTTCTTC. Translating gives CASSSLAGGGDEQFF.

The DNA of the CDR3 is TGTGCCAGCAGTGAACCCATCGAGCAGTACTTC. Residues: CASSEPIEQYF. The rearrangement joins TRBV6-1 to TRBJ2-7; D call uncertain. Deletions cut 2 bases from V and 6 bases from J, with 5 bases between. The CDR3 is 11 amino acids. Germline CDR1 is MNHNS and CDR2 is SASEGT.

This clone was picked up one time. V is TRBV9 and J is TRBJ1-4, with 8 bases matching TRBD1. The germline gives CDR1 SGDLS, CDR2 YYNGEE. The CDR3 contains 16 residues. The V segment lost 0 bases and the J segment 4 bases; nucleotides outside the gene matches: 5. DNA of the CDR3: TGTGCCAGCAGCGTAGGTCAGGGGGCGGGTAATGAAAAACTGTTTTTT. Translated: CASSVGQGAGNEKLFF. The whole variable domain, remainder taken from reference TRBV9 and TRBJ1-4, is DSGVTQTPKHLITATGQRVTLRCSPRSGDLSVYWYQQSLDQGLQFLIQYYNGEERAKGNILERFSAQQFPDLHSELNLSSLELGDSALYFCASSVGQGAGNEKLFFGSGTQLSVL.

The chain is built from TRBV4-2 and TRBJ2-6; D perhaps matches TRBD2 (6 bases). V lost 0 bases, J lost 0 bases, and 18 bases lay in between. Germline CDR1 and CDR2: LGHNA and YNFKEQ. The CDR3 has 20 amino acids. The CDR3: CASSQDFWPGLTSGANVLTF. The DNA for the CDR3 is TGTGCCAGCAGCCAAGATTTTTGGCCGGGACTGACCTCTGGGGCCAACGTCCTGACTTTC.

This clone was observed many times. V gene TRBV5-4 combines with J gene TRBJ2-7; 8 bases agree with TRBD1. Germline V gives CDR1 SGHNT, CDR2 YYREEE (reference sequence). The junction had 11 bases not matched to a gene; V was cut back by 5 bases and J by 7 bases. The CDR3 spans 14 residues. The CDR3 coding sequence is TGTGCCAGCAGATCGGAGCAGGGGGCGGGGGAGCAGTACTTC. It is translated as CASRSEQGAGEQYF.

This chain connects TRBV4-2 to TRBJ2-1, with a weak D call TRBD1 (6 bases). From germline, CDR1 is LGHNA and CDR2 YNFKEQ. This CDR3 is built from 15 residues. Trimming removed 3 bases at V and 3 bases at J, with 12 bases between. The DNA for the CDR3 is TGTGCCAGCAGCCATCCCGAGGGGGACTACAATGAGCAGTTCTTC. Protein: CASSHPEGDYNEQFF.

The chain uses TRBV7-8 and TRBJ1-3, with a weak D call TRBD1 (6 bases). This CDR3 region has 18 residues. Germline values: CDR1 SGHVS, CDR2 FQNEAQ. V dropped 7 bases and J dropped 1 base, with 23 bases sitting between them. The CDR3 coding sequence is TGTGCCAGCATAACTGACGCTATGACACAGGGTTCTGGAAACACCATATATTTT. It is translated as CASITDAMTQGSGNTIYF.

The chain is built from TRBV11-2 and TRBJ1-1, with D maybe TRBD1 (5 bases). Trimming pared 5 bases from V and 6 bases from J, leaving 16 bases between. The CDR3 has 14 amino acids. The germline gives CDR1 SGHAT, CDR2 FQNNGV. CDR3 in DNA: TGTGCCAGCAGCCTAGGGACGGGGGGGGCTGAAGCTTTCTTT. Translating gives CASSLGTGGAEAFF.

This clone was seen only once. The chain is built from TRBV28 and TRBJ2-7, with 10 bases that match TRBD1. The V gene end was trimmed by 3 bases and the J gene end by 7 bases; junction bases not matched to a gene: 15. Germline assignment: CDR1 MDHEN and CDR2 SYDVKM. The length of the CDR3 is 17 residues. CDR3 sequence reads: CASSFGGSGQGTREQYF. Here the CDR3 DNA reads TGTGCCAGCAGTTTCGGGGGTTCGGGACAGGGGACGAGGGAGCAGTACTTC.

This chain links TRBV6-1 with TRBJ1-2, with D perhaps TRBD1 (5 bases). CDR1 and CDR2 (germline): MNHNS, SASEGT. The V and J ends lost 3 bases and 6 bases respectively, with 8 bases between them. This CDR3 spans 12 amino acids. The CDR3 protein is CASSDRVDGYTF. The DNA for the CDR3 is TGTGCCAGCAGTGACAGGGTCGATGGCTACACCTTC.

The V gene is TRBV4-1, the J gene TRBJ2-1, with TRBD2 as a possible D gene (7 bases). CDR1 is MGHRA and CDR2 is YSYEKL in the germline V gene. V lost 4 bases, J lost 7 bases, and 17 bases lay in between. This CDR3 is built from 15 residues. CDR3 loop: CASSPGGGVGNEQFF. The CDR3 region has the DNA TGCGCCAGCAGCCCCGGCGGGGGCGTGGGTAATGAGCAGTTCTTC.

The CDR3: CASSYRQGLRANYGYTF. The CDR3 DNA is TGTGCCAGCAGCTACAGACAGGGCTTAAGAGCTAACTATGGCTACACCTTC. This chain joins TRBV7-2 and TRBJ1-2; 7 positions match TRBD1. Per germline, CDR1 SGHTA and CDR2 FQGNSA. CDR3 length equals 17 residues. Trimming took 4 bases from V and 0 from J; bases not matched to a gene: 11.

The chain combines TRBV6-1 with TRBJ2-3; the match to TRBD2 covers 10 bases. With 5 bases clipped from V and 3 bases from J, the junction kept 5 bases outside the gene matches. Germline CDR1 reads MNHNS; CDR2 reads SASEGT. CDR3 length: 15 residues. The CDR3 coding sequence is TGTGCCAGCAGTCCTAGCGGGAGTAGAACAGATACGCAGTATTTT. It specifies CASSPSGSRTDTQYF.

The V call is TRBV9, the J call TRBJ2-1; 13 nucleotides line up with TRBD2. The CDR3 sequence is 18 residues long. Germline V lookup: CDR1 SGDLS, CDR2 YYNGEE. J lost 9 bases, V lost 0 bases, and 12 bases had no gene match. CDR3 DNA: TGTGCCAGCAGCGTAGTGACTAGCGGGAGGTTGAGCGCCGGTGAGCAGTTCTTC. This translates into CASSVVTSGRLSAGEQFF.

This rearrangement joins TRBV7-9 to TRBJ2-5; 8 bases fit TRBD2. The CDR3 consists of 15 residues. Per the germline V gene, CDR1 is SEHNR and CDR2 is FQNEAQ (reference sequence). V trimming: 5 bases; J trimming: 4 bases; junction bases outside the gene matches: 9. In nucleotides, the CDR3 is TGTGCCAGCAGCCCGACTAGCGAGAGTGGAGAGACCCAGTACTTC. Translated: CASSPTSESGETQYF.

This clone turned up a few times. The CDR3 bases are TGTGCCAGCAGCGCGGCGGCGGTTCAAGAGACCCAGTACTTC. This gives the protein CASSAAAVQETQYF. The chain joins TRBV9 to TRBJ2-5; D gene ambiguous. Per the germline V gene, CDR1 is SGDLS and CDR2 is YYNGEE. There are 14 residues in the CDR3. Trimming pared 3 bases from V and 2 bases from J, leaving 11 bases between.

This chain links TRBV27 with TRBJ1-2; 7 nucleotides align to TRBD1. The germline gives CDR1 MNHEY, CDR2 SMNVEV (reference sequence). Trimming removed 4 bases from V and 2 bases from J; junction bases left unmatched: 1. The CDR3 totals 13 residues. Here the CDR3 reads CASSSDRNYGYTF. CDR3 DNA sequence: TGTGCCAGCAGTTCGGACAGGAACTATGGCTACACCTTC.

The chain couples TRBV25-1 to TRBJ1-4; TRBD1 matches at 7 bases. CDR1 and CDR2 from the germline V gene are MGHDK and SYGVNS. With V trimmed by 3 bases and J by 7 bases, 8 bases remained unmatched. The length of the CDR3 is 15 residues. The CDR3 region has the DNA TGTGCCAGCAGTGACCCGCAGGGGGTCAGTGAAAAACTGTTTTTT. Protein product: CASSDPQGVSEKLFF.

The chain is built from TRBV27 and TRBJ2-1; 8 bases are shared with TRBD2. The V and J ends lost 10 bases and 4 bases, in that order; junction bases with no gene match: 15. The CDR3 has 16 amino acids. Germline assignment: CDR1 MNHEY and CDR2 SMNVEV (reference sequence). CDR3 sequence reads: CATTMSGGPNYNEQFF. The CDR3, as DNA: TGTGCCACCACTATGTCGGGAGGGCCAAATTACAATGAGCAGTTCTTC.

This chain links TRBV2 with TRBJ1-4, with TRBD1 matching 7 bases. Trimming at V came to 6 bases and at J to 4 bases, leaving 8 bases not matched to a gene. Germline-derived CDR1 and CDR2 are SNHLY and FYNNEI. The CDR3 is 15 residues long. The CDR3 coding sequence is TGTGCCAGCAGCCAGGGGGAAGGTATTAATGAAAAACTGTTTTTT. Its protein is CASSQGEGINEKLFF.

The J gene is TRBJ2-4, the V gene TRBV9; 7 bases fit TRBD1. CDR1 is SGDLS and CDR2 is YYNGEE in the germline V gene. This CDR3 is 13 amino acids long. Trimming took 4 bases from V and 4 from J; bases not matched to a gene: 2. CDR3 sequence: CASSSTGKNIQYF. CDR3 nucleotide sequence: TGTGCCAGCAGCTCGACAGGGAAAAACATTCAGTACTTC.

The chain links TRBV28 to TRBJ1-2; D is ambiguous. The ends were cut back, 3 bases at V and 4 bases at J, with 12 bases in the middle. Per the germline V gene, CDR1 is MDHEN and CDR2 is SYDVKM. The length of the CDR3 is 14 residues. The CDR3 region has the DNA TGTGCCAGCAGTTTCACGCCCGGTAGCTATGGCTACACCTTC. This gives the protein CASSFTPGSYGYTF.

The chain uses TRBV11-2 and TRBJ1-1, with D possibly matching TRBD1 (6 bases). Germline loops: CDR1 SGHAT, CDR2 FQNNGV. The CDR3 is 15 amino acids. V lost 1 base and J lost 5, with 14 bases in between. The CDR3 nucleotides are TGTGCCAGCAGCTTAGTGGGCTCAGGGGAAACTGAAGCTTTCTTT. It codes for CASSLVGSGETEAFF.

V gene TRBV11-2 combines with J gene TRBJ2-5; tentatively, D is TRBD2 (6 bases). Trimming removed 5 bases from V and 6 bases from J, with 19 bases in between. The CDR3 is 15 amino acids. Germline V gene lookup returns CDR1 SGHAT and CDR2 FQNNGV. CDR3 protein: CASSTETRPVKTQYF. The CDR3 nucleotides read TGTGCCAGCAGCACCGAGACTAGGCCGGTGAAGACCCAGTACTTC.

The chain employs TRBV29-1 and TRBJ2-5; D uncertain. The CDR3 is 14 amino acids. V was cut by 1 base and J by 2 bases, with 11 bases left in between. Germline CDR1 reads SQVTM; CDR2 reads ANQGSEA. The CDR3 DNA reads TGCAGCGTTGAAGTTGGGCAGTTACAAGAGACCCAGTACTTC. Amino acids: CSVEVGQLQETQYF.

The J gene is TRBJ2-1, the V gene TRBV2; 11 nucleotides match TRBD2. V was pared by 6 bases and J by 4 bases, with 5 bases of the junction left unmatched. Per the germline V gene, CDR1 is SNHLY and CDR2 is FYNNEI. The CDR3 extends over 15 amino acids. The CDR3 spells CASRGGLAEYNEQFF. The DNA for the CDR3 is TGTGCCAGCAGGGGGGGACTAGCGGAATACAATGAGCAGTTCTTC.